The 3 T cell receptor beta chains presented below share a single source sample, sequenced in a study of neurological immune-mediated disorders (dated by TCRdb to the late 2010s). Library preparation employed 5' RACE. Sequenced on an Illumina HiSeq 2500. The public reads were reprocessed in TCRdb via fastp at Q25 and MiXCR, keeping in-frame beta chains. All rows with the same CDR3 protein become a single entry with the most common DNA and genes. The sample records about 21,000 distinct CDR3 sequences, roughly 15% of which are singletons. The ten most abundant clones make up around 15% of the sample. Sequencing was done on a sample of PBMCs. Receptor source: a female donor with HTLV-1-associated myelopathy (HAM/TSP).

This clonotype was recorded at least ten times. CDR3 loop: CSVDRSSYNEQFF. The CDR3 coding sequence is TGCAGCGTCGACAGGAGCTCCTACAATGAGCAGTTCTTC. The rearrangement links TRBV29-1 to TRBJ2-1, with a possible D match to TRBD1 (6 bases). CDR3 size: 13 residues. Trimming removed 6 bases at V and 0 bases at J, with 9 bases between. The germline V gene encodes CDR1 SQVTM and CDR2 ANQGSEA.

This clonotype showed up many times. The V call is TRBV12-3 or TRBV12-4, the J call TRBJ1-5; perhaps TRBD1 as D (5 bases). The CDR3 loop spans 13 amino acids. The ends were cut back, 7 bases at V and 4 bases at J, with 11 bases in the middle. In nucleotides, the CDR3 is TGTGCCAGCACAGGGACCCATAATCAGCCCCAGCATTTT. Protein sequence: CASTGTHNQPQHF.

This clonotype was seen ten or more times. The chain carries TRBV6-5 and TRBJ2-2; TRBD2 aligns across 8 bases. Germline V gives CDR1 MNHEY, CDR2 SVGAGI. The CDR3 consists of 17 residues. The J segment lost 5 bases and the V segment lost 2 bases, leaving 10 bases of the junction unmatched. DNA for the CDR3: TGTGCCAGCAGTTACCGGAGGTCGGCGGGAGGTACCGGGGAGCTGTTTTTT. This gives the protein CASSYRRSAGGTGELFF.